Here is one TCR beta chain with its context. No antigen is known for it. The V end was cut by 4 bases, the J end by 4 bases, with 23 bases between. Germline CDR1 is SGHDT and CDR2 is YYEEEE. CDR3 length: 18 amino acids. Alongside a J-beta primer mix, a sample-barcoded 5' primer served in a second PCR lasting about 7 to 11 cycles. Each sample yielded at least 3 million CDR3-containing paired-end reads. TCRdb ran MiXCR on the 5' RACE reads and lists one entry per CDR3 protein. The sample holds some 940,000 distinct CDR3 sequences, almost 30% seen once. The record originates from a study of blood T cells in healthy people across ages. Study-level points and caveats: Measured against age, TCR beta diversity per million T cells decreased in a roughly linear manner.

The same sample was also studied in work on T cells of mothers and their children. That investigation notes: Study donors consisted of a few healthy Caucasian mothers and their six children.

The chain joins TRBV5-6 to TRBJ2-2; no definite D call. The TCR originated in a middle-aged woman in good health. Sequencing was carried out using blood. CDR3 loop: CASSAQGQAPDSTGELFF. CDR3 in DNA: TGTGCCAGCAGCGCCCAAGGTCAGGCTCCAGATTCCACCGGGGAGCTGTTTTTT.